This TCR beta chain was sequenced during a study of OX40 agonist ivuxolimab in advanced cancers. Germline V gives CDR1 SGDLS, CDR2 YYNGEE. The trim removed 0 bases at V and 4 bases at J, leaving 7 bases unmatched. The CDR3 sequence is 18 residues long. Only in-frame clones appear in the TCRdb table, and some are missing; sequencing was by immunoSEQ multiplex PCR. The repertoire has about 60,000 clones, just under 85% of them found once; the top ten carry approximately 2.8%. The clonotype comes from an adult with an advanced solid tumor such as melanoma, head and neck, liver or kidney cancer. Sample: CD4+ or CD8+ T cells sorted from blood, taken in a trial of the OX40 agonist ivuxolimab. V usage is TRBV9 and J usage is TRBJ2-5; 15 nucleotides line up with TRBD2. This CDR3 reads CASSVGTSGRAKRETQYF. In DNA form, the CDR3 reads TGTGCCAGCAGCGTAGGGACTAGCGGGAGGGCCAAGAGAGAGACCCAGTACTTC.